The rows below give T cell receptor beta chains drawn from one sample of a study of blood T cells in healthy people across ages. TCRdb used MiXCR to reprocess the 5' RACE reads, holding one entry per CDR3 protein. The data hold about 680,000 distinct CDR3 sequences, with roughly 49% observed a single time. The sequenced sample was blood. Receptors were obtained from a woman aged 60 to 75 in good health. The CDR3 runs from the conserved cysteine through the conserved F or W. Each record gives: V gene, D gene, J gene, clone size, CDR3 DNA, CDR3 protein. The D gene is left open where the match is weak. Clone size is shown for a subset of rows, as once, few, many or a class of expanded clone.

TRBV3-1	NA	TRBJ2-7	NA	TGTGCCAGCGGCAATGTGGAGCAGTACTTC	CASGNVEQYF
TRBV20-1	NA	TRBJ2-7	NA	TGCAGTGCCACCGGGACTGGTTCCTACGAGCAGTACTTC	CSATGTGSYEQYF
TRBV28	NA	TRBJ2-3	NA	TGTGCCAGCAGTTATCGGGACGGATACACAGATACGCAGTATTTT	CASSYRDGYTDTQYF
TRBV6-2/TRBV6-3	TRBD1	TRBJ1-1	NA	TGTGCCAGCAGTTCAGGGGGGCACATGAACACTGAAGCTTTCTTT	CASSSGGHMNTEAFF
TRBV12-5	TRBD1	TRBJ1-2	NA	TGTGCTAGTGGTTTGGTAGTATCGACAGGGGGCAACTATGGCTACACCTTC	CASGLVVSTGGNYGYTF
TRBV7-2	NA	TRBJ2-5	NA	TGTGCCAGCAGCCCCACCGGCCGGGGACAAGAGACCCAGTACTTC	CASSPTGRGQETQYF
TRBV7-6	NA	TRBJ1-1	NA	TGTGCCAGCAGCTTATTGAGCCAAGAAGCGAACACTGAAGCTTTCTTT	CASSLLSQEANTEAFF
TRBV21-1	NA	TRBJ2-5	few	TGTGCCAGCAGCAAAACGACTCGTCTCCAAGAGACCCAGTACTTC	CASSKTTRLQETQYF
TRBV5-1	NA	TRBJ2-7	few	TGCGCCAGCAGCTTGGCGCCAGCTAATACCTACGAGCAGTACTTC	CASSLAPANTYEQYF
TRBV29-1	TRBD1	TRBJ1-2	NA	TGCAGCGTTGAGGGGGACAGCCATGGCTACACCTTC	CSVEGDSHGYTF
TRBV29-1	NA	TRBJ1-5	few	TGCAGCGTTGTCGCGGGGAATCAGCCCCAGCATTTT	CSVVAGNQPQHF
TRBV7-2	TRBD2	TRBJ2-1	NA	TGTGCCAGCAGGAATACTAGCGGGAGTGGGTATGAGCAGTTCTTC	CASRNTSGSGYEQFF
TRBV24-1	NA	TRBJ1-5	NA	TGTGCCACCAGTGATGGGGACTTCGCACACCATCAGCCCCAGCATTTT	CATSDGDFAHHQPQHF
TRBV12-3/TRBV12-4	TRBD2	TRBJ2-1	NA	TGTGCCAGCAGTTTAGGGGCGGGAGACTACGAGCAGTTCTTC	CASSLGAGDYEQFF
TRBV6-1	TRBD2	TRBJ2-1	NA	TGTGCCAGCAGTCGTCTTCCCATAGCGGGAGGGCCCCATGAGCAGTTCTTC	CASSRLPIAGGPHEQFF
TRBV12-3/TRBV12-4	NA	TRBJ1-1	few	TGTGCCAGCAGGCCGAGGGGGAACACTGAAGCTTTCTTT	CASRPRGNTEAFF
TRBV27	NA	TRBJ2-7	NA	TGTGCCAGCATTTCTAACAGGATCTACGAGCAGTACTTC	CASISNRIYEQYF
TRBV20-1	NA	TRBJ2-1	NA	TGCAGTGCTCCCCAGGGTAGCCTACGGAATGAGCAGTTCTTC	CSAPQGSLRNEQFF
TRBV12-3/TRBV12-4	NA	TRBJ2-4	NA	TGTGTCAGCATGAGGCTTGGGGGACTAGCCAAAAACATTCAGTACTTC	CVSMRLGGLAKNIQYF
TRBV20-1	TRBD2	TRBJ2-1	NA	TGCAGTGCTAGTCACGGGACTAGCGGGAGATGTGAGCAGTTCTTC	CSASHGTSGRCEQFF
TRBV11-2	NA	TRBJ1-1	NA	TGTGCCAGCAGCGCGCAGGGAGCCCTCAACACTGAAGCTTTCTTT	CASSAQGALNTEAFF
TRBV12-3/TRBV12-4	NA	TRBJ2-7	many	TGTGCCAGCACCCGAGCAGGATACGAGCAGTACTTC	CASTRAGYEQYF
TRBV2	NA	TRBJ1-1	many	TGTGCCAGCAGTGAACGAGGAACAGGCCTCTCCGGAGCTTTCTTT	CASSERGTGLSGAFF
TRBV6-2/TRBV6-3	NA	TRBJ1-1	NA	TGTGCCAGCATCTTCTCGGGGGACACTGAAGCTTTCTTT	CASIFSGDTEAFF
TRBV24-1	TRBD1	TRBJ1-1	once	TGTGCCACCGGCGCGACAGGGGGCATGAACACTGAAGCTTTCTTT	CATGATGGMNTEAFF
TRBV7-3	NA	TRBJ2-3	few	TGTGCCAGCAGGACTTACCCCGGAGATACGCAGTATTTT	CASRTYPGDTQYF
TRBV6-2/TRBV6-3	TRBD2	TRBJ2-1	NA	TGTGCCAGCAGTTATTCGACTAGCGGGAGTAATTATGAGCAGTTCTTC	CASSYSTSGSNYEQFF
TRBV20-1	NA	TRBJ1-2	many	TGCAGTGCCGCTACGGGGGTCCATGGCTACACCTTC	CSAATGVHGYTF
TRBV7-2	TRBD1	TRBJ2-7	few	TGTGCCAGCAGCTACGCGGGACAGGGGAGGTACGAGCAGTACTTC	CASSYAGQGRYEQYF
TRBV5-5	NA	TRBJ2-1	NA	TGTGCCAGCGACAGCGGAGTTAACAATGAGCAGTTCTTC	CASDSGVNNEQFF
TRBV18	NA	TRBJ1-5	few	TGTGCCAGCTCACTTCAAGGCGGGAATCAGCCCCAGCATTTT	CASSLQGGNQPQHF
TRBV29-1	NA	TRBJ2-5	few	TGCAGCGTTGAAGTCCCGGGACGGAGGGGGTTTGAGCAGTACTTC	CSVEVPGRRGFEQYF
TRBV20-1	NA	TRBJ2-7	NA	TGCAGTGCTTATAAGCTCGGGGCCGGGTACGAGCAGTACTTC	CSAYKLGAGYEQYF
TRBV4-1	NA	TRBJ2-3	NA	TGCGCCAGCAGCCAAGAGGCCGGACCGTCCCCGGATACGCAGTATTTT	CASSQEAGPSPDTQYF
TRBV11-2	NA	TRBJ2-7	NA	TGTGCCAGCAGCTTAGACTTAGCGGTTAGCTCCTACGAGCAGTACTTC	CASSLDLAVSSYEQYF
TRBV10-3	TRBD1	TRBJ2-3	NA	TGTGCCATCACCAATACCGCGGGACAGGGGGCAGATACGCAGTATTTT	CAITNTAGQGADTQYF
TRBV3-1	NA	TRBJ2-1	few	TGTGCCAGCAGCCCTATAAGTAGCTCCTACAATGAGCAGTTCTTC	CASSPISSSYNEQFF
TRBV20-1	NA	TRBJ2-7	few	TGCAGTGCTAGACCTGGGCGGGATAACCTCTACGAGCAGTACTTC	CSARPGRDNLYEQYF
TRBV2	TRBD1	TRBJ2-7	NA	TGTGCCAGCACGCAGGGGGTCAGCGAGCAGTACTTC	CASTQGVSEQYF
TRBV12-3/TRBV12-4	NA	TRBJ2-1	NA	TGTGCCAGCAGTGGAGCCGTGGGGCGTATAGGGGGGCAGTTCTTC	CASSGAVGRIGGQFF
TRBV7-6	NA	TRBJ1-1	NA	TGTGCCAGCAGCTTAGGTTTGGGCGGTAACACTGAAGCTTTCTTT	CASSLGLGGNTEAFF
TRBV12-3/TRBV12-4	TRBD1	TRBJ1-2	NA	TGTGCCAGCAGGCGGACAGGGCTCCGCTATGGCTACACCTTC	CASRRTGLRYGYTF
TRBV20-1	TRBD2	TRBJ2-3	few	TGCAGTGGTGCGAGACTAGCGGGGTCCACAGATACGCAGTATTTT	CSGARLAGSTDTQYF
TRBV7-7	NA	TRBJ2-1	NA	TGTGCTAGCAGCTTAGGGTCCGGGAGCCCTTACAATGAGCAGTTCTTC	CASSLGSGSPYNEQFF
TRBV2	TRBD1	TRBJ1-2	NA	TGTGCCAGCAGGGTAGGACAGGGGATTGGCTACACCTTC	CASRVGQGIGYTF
TRBV6-2/TRBV6-3	NA	TRBJ2-3	few	TGTGCCAGCAGTTACAATTCCGGGGATACGCAGTATTTT	CASSYNSGDTQYF
TRBV20-1	TRBD2	TRBJ2-7	NA	TGCAGTGGGAGCCTAGCGGGGAGATACGAGCAGTACTTC	CSGSLAGRYEQYF
TRBV12-3/TRBV12-4	NA	TRBJ2-7	NA	TGTGCCAGCAGTATACCCCAACAGGGCTACGAGCAGTACTTC	CASSIPQQGYEQYF
TRBV7-3	NA	TRBJ1-6	NA	TGTGCCAGCAGCTTAAACCCCGGGGGTTTAGGGTCACCCCTCCACTTT	CASSLNPGGLGSPLHF
TRBV20-1	NA	TRBJ2-7	NA	TGCAGTGCTCCTTACTTCGGGGAATCCTACGAGCAGTACTTC	CSAPYFGESYEQYF
TRBV15	TRBD1	TRBJ2-5	NA	TGTGCCACCAGCGGACAGGGATTCCAAGAGACCCAGTACTTC	CATSGQGFQETQYF